This T cell receptor (beta chain) comes out of a study of T cells after yellow fever vaccination. Study information: When fractions had low cell numbers, they were prepared with SMART-Seq v4 Ultra Low Input. Study-level points and caveats: Reappearance after the booster was observed for most primary-vaccination clones (96% CD4, over 70% CD8). Though weaker, the secondary response peaked faster, on day 5 versus 15.

Ten or more counts support this clonotype. Antigen: not known. It was through 5'RACE template switching that TCR cDNA was made, with a universal primer site and UMIs added. TCRdb passed the 5' RACE reads through MiXCR, listing each CDR3 protein once. Among approximately 350,000 distinct CDR3 sequences listed, more than 9% were seen once. Specimen: PBMCs, collected on the day of the first yellow fever vaccination. This TCR was recovered from a man between 18 and 35 years old who received the YFV17D yellow fever vaccine.

The CDR3 sequence: CASSRGSGTEAFF. The CDR3, as DNA: TGTGCCAGCAGTAGGGGGTCTGGCACTGAAGCTTTCTTT. The chain joins TRBV6-6 to TRBJ1-1; a weak D match, TRBD1 (6 bases). CDR1 is MNHNY, CDR2 SVGAGI, per germline (reference sequence). There are 13 residues in the CDR3. Trimming pared 5 bases from V and 4 bases from J, leaving 11 bases between.